The clone carrying this TCR beta chain was picked up many times. Its antigen is not known. The sample comes from a study of T cells in Graves' hyperthyroidism and ophthalmopathy. Study-level background: Prior to any treatment, at the point of initial diagnosis, peripheral blood was collected. The study, taken as a whole, reports: Ophthalmopathy prediction by the model preceded onset by a median roughly 6 months.

The PBMCs were taken from about 10 ml of fresh peripheral blood. TCR beta CDR3 regions were amplified from RNA. A set of HTBI primers served as the primers for a first-round RT-PCR of the TCR CDR3. Using its own MiXCR run on the multiplex PCR reads, TCRdb lists one record per CDR3 protein. The data show about 520,000 distinct CDR3 sequences, around 22% seen once. Looked up from germline, CDR1 is LGHDT and CDR2 is YNNKEL (reference sequence). CDR3 size: 14 residues. V was shortened by 0 bases and J by 5 bases, with 10 bases between the two germline ends. The V gene is TRBV3-1, the J gene TRBJ1-1; D is unresolved. The clonotype comes from a woman aged 25 to 45 with Graves' ophthalmopathy. Sample: blood. The CDR3 reads CASSQDLTGTEAFF. In nucleotides, the CDR3 is TGTGCCAGCAGCCAAGATCTCACCGGAACTGAAGCTTTCTTT.